These 8 T cell receptor beta chains were sequenced from one sample in a study of blood T cell repertoires in COVID-19. Here immunoSEQ multiplex PCR was the method, and the copy in TCRdb shows in-frame clones only, minus some. The table has 200,000 to 300,000 clones, 86% seen once; the top ten hold 9% to 15%. Sequencing was carried out using peripheral blood. Receptor source: a man of 80 years or more with acute or convalescent COVID-19.

Concerning this clone: One end of the junction fails to match germline, which may point to a read error. The J gene is TRBJ1-2, the V gene TRBV29-1; possibly TRBD1 for D (5 bases). The CDR3 totals 12 residues. Per the germline V gene, CDR1 is SQVTM and CDR2 is ANQGSEA. The CDR3 reads CSVEGAFGGYTF. CDR3 in DNA: TGCAGCGTCGAAGGGGCTTTCGGAGGCTACACCTTC.

The rearrangement links TRBV5-1 to TRBJ2-1, with D perhaps matching TRBD2 (5 bases). The CDR3 covers 14 residues. Germline CDR1 SGHRS, CDR2 YFSETQ. The ends were cut back, 3 bases at V and 6 bases at J, with 13 bases in the middle. The CDR3 protein is CASSSGGPLNEQFF. The CDR3, as DNA: TGCGCCAGCAGCTCCGGAGGACCGCTCAATGAGCAGTTCTTC.

The chain uses TRBV2 and TRBJ2-2; no clear D. Trimming removed 1 base at V and 3 bases at J, with 6 bases between. The CDR3 runs to 14 residues. Germline CDR1 is SNHLY and CDR2 is FYNNEI. In DNA form, the CDR3 reads TGTGCCAGCAGTGAAGGGCCCCACACCGGGGAGCTGTTTTTT. Protein: CASSEGPHTGELFF.

The chain links TRBV3-1 (or the pseudogene TRBV3-2) to TRBJ2-2; the match to TRBD1 covers 12 bases. CDR1 and CDR2 (germline): LGHDT, YNNKEL (reference sequence). With 6 bases clipped from V and 4 bases from J, the junction kept 6 bases outside the gene matches. The CDR3 length is 16 residues. CDR3 in DNA: TGTGCCAGCAGGCTTGGGACAGGGGGCGGCACCGGGGAGCTGTTTTTT. The encoded protein is CASRLGTGGGTGELFF.

The rearrangement links TRBV28 to TRBJ2-5; D is ambiguous. Germline CDR1 and CDR2: MDHEN and SYDVKM. V dropped 6 bases and J dropped 7 bases, with 12 bases sitting between them. The CDR3 runs to 12 residues. The CDR3 bases are TGTGCCAGCAGGGTCCCGACGGGGACCCAGTACTTC. Translated: CASRVPTGTQYF.

This sequence joins TRBV3-1 (or the pseudogene TRBV3-2) and TRBJ2-7; 7 bases match TRBD1. Unmatched junction bases numbered 7, after V lost 4 bases and J lost 4 bases. Germline lookup yields CDR1 LGHDT and CDR2 YNNKEL (reference sequence). CDR3 length equals 14 residues. The CDR3 loop is CASSRSGQNYEQYF. The CDR3 DNA is TGTGCCAGCAGCCGATCGGGACAGAATTACGAGCAGTACTTC.

This rearrangement joins TRBV11-2 to TRBJ2-1; 8 bases are a match to TRBD2. V was pared by 5 bases and J by 2 bases, with 5 bases of the junction left unmatched. The germline CDR1 and CDR2 sequences are SGHAT and FQNNGV. The CDR3 has 15 amino acids. CDR3 sequence: CASSRRRGAYNEQFF. Here the CDR3 DNA reads TGTGCCAGCAGCCGGAGGCGGGGGGCCTACAATGAGCAGTTCTTC.

The chain couples TRBV29-1 to TRBJ1-1; no definite D call. The CDR3 length is 12 residues. The V end lost 5 bases, the J end lost 1 base, and 8 bases lay between the germline ends. CDR1 is SQVTM, CDR2 ANQGSEA, per germline. The CDR3 spells CSVREGNTEAFF. Written as DNA, the CDR3 is TGCAGCGTTCGTGAGGGGAACACTGAAGCTTTCTTT.